These 22 T cell receptor beta chains originate from one sample sequenced in a study of blood T cell repertoires in COVID-19. Measured with immunoSEQ multiplex PCR; TCRdb has only the in-frame clones, and not every one. This sample has some 180,000 clones; roughly 79% occur once, and the top ten carry 11%. Sequencing was performed on peripheral blood. Source of these receptors: a woman in her forties with COVID-19, enrolled during active disease.

The J gene is TRBJ1-3, the V gene TRBV30; perhaps TRBD1 as D (6 bases). This CDR3 spans 13 amino acids. Per the germline V gene, CDR1 is GTSNPN and CDR2 is SVGIG (reference sequence). V was cut by 5 bases and J by 3 bases, with 11 bases left in between. CDR3 in DNA: TGTGCCTGGTCTGGACAGATTGGAAACACCATATATTTT. The encoded protein is CAWSGQIGNTIYF.

This clone has only one observation. The J gene is TRBJ2-7, the V gene TRBV6-5, with a tentative D call TRBD1 (5 bases). The CDR3 is 16 residues long. Trimming stripped 0 bases from V and 0 bases from J, with 12 bases between. Germline CDR1 and CDR2: MNHEY and SVGAGI. The CDR3 loop reads CASSYSLAGYSYEQYF. Here the CDR3 DNA reads TGTGCCAGCAGTTACTCTCTGGCAGGGTACTCCTACGAGCAGTACTTC.

The chain joins TRBV19 to TRBJ2-1; a weak D match, TRBD2 (6 bases). CDR1 is LNHDA and CDR2 is SQIVND in the germline V gene (reference sequence). The CDR3 spans 15 residues. Trimming left V 3 bases short and J 6 bases short, with 15 bases between. DNA of the CDR3: TGTGCCAGTAGTATCCCCCCGGGGGTAGGCAATGAGCAGTTCTTC. Protein product: CASSIPPGVGNEQFF.

As DNA, the CDR3 is TGTGCCAGCAGTGTCCCGGGACTGGGTGACTACGAGCAGTACGTC. This sequence encodes CASSVPGLGDYEQYV. The chain employs TRBV6-4 and TRBJ2-7, with a possible D match to TRBD2 (6 bases). The length of the CDR3 is 15 residues. The germline V gene encodes CDR1 MRHNA and CDR2 SNTAGT. With 4 bases removed from V and 3 bases from J, the gap between germline ends came to 16 bases.

CDR3 sequence: CASSLAGASYEQYF. CDR3 sequence (DNA): TGTGCCAGCAGCTTGGCGGGAGCGTCCTACGAGCAGTACTTC. This chain joins TRBV5-4 and TRBJ2-7, with TRBD2 as a possible D gene (6 bases). Germline-derived CDR1 and CDR2 are SGHNT and YYREEE (reference sequence). V was pared by 0 bases and J by 1 base, with 8 bases between. The CDR3 is 14 amino acids. Drawing the rest from reference TRBV5-4 and TRBJ2-7, the complete variable domain is ETGVTQSPTHLIKTRGQQVTLRCSSQSGHNTVSWYQQALGQGPQFIFQYYREEENGRGNFPPRFSGLQFPNYSSELNVNALELDDSALYLCASSLAGASYEQYFGPGTRLTVT.

This chain connects TRBV6-5 to TRBJ2-2, with 7 bases fitting TRBD1. The CDR3 is 14 amino acids. Germline lookup yields CDR1 MNHEY and CDR2 SVGAGI. Trimming removed 6 bases from V and 5 bases from J; junction bases left unmatched: 6. CDR3 sequence (DNA): TGTGCCAGCAGCCAACTACAGGGGACCGGGGAGCTGTTTTTT. Protein: CASSQLQGTGELFF.

V gene TRBV27 combines with J gene TRBJ2-5; 7 bases agree with TRBD1. The CDR3 length is 16 residues. The J segment lost 0 bases and the V segment lost 6 bases, leaving 10 bases of the junction unmatched. CDR1 is MNHEY, CDR2 SMNVEV, per germline (reference sequence). The CDR3 spells CASSVTHRGNQETQYF. CDR3 in DNA: TGTGCCAGCAGCGTGACCCACAGGGGTAACCAAGAGACCCAGTACTTC.

J is TRBJ2-2 and V is TRBV20-1, with 10 positions matching TRBD2. V shed 3 bases and J 6 bases; nucleotides not matched to a gene: 10. The germline V gene has CDR1 DFQATT and CDR2 SNEGSKA (reference sequence). The length of the CDR3 is 16 residues. The CDR3 DNA follows: TGCAGTGCTAGTACTAGCGGGGCCCGGGGCGCCGGGGAGCTGTTTTTT. It is translated as CSASTSGARGAGELFF.

The count of this clone is one. The rearrangement joins TRBV19 to TRBJ2-7; weak D call: TRBD2 (6 bases). Germline CDR1 and CDR2: LNHDA and SQIVND (reference sequence). The V and J ends lost 3 bases and 2 bases respectively, with 14 bases between them. This CDR3 spans 15 amino acids. The DNA of the CDR3 is TGTGCCAGTAGTATTTGGGGGGAAGGGCCCTACGAGCAGTACTTC. Its protein is CASSIWGEGPYEQYF.

The V gene is TRBV6-1, the J gene TRBJ2-7; weak D call: TRBD2 (5 bases). In germline, CDR1 is MNHNS, CDR2 SASEGT. This CDR3 comprises 13 residues. The ends were cut back, 2 bases at V and 3 bases at J, with 8 bases in the middle. The CDR3 DNA sequence: TGTGCCAGCAGTGAATCGACTATCTACGAGCAGTACGTC. Translated, it gives CASSESTIYEQYV.

The chain recombines TRBV4-2 with TRBJ1-4, with 8 bases that match TRBD1. CDR1 and CDR2 from the germline V gene are LGHNA and YNFKEQ. J gave up 8 bases and V 4 bases, and 12 bases lay outside the gene matches. The CDR3 consists of 16 residues. CDR3 sequence (DNA): TGTGCCAGCAGCCTAACAGGGGGAGCCCTCGGGGAAAAACTGTTTTTT. Translation gives CASSLTGGALGEKLFF.

J is TRBJ2-7 and V is TRBV21-1; whether TRBD1, the table's D call, matches the DNA was not checked. TRBV21-1 is termed a pseudogene. This CDR3 is 15 amino acids long. The CDR3 DNA reads TGTGCCAGCAGCAAGGAGTACAGGGAGCCCTACGAGCAGTACTTC. Amino acid sequence: CASSKEYREPYEQYF.

The chain employs TRBV28 and TRBJ2-1; 10 positions agree with TRBD2. This CDR3 has 14 residues. Germline assignment: CDR1 MDHEN and CDR2 SYDVKM. Losses at the gene ends were 3 bases for V and 6 bases for J; bases not matched to a gene: 2. In nucleotides, the CDR3 is TGTGCCAGCAGTTTCCGACTAGCGGGCAATGAGCAGTTCTTC. Protein: CASSFRLAGNEQFF.

The chain uses TRBV4-1 and TRBJ1-5; TRBD1 matches 9 bases. The CDR3 is made up of 18 amino acids. The V gene end was trimmed by 2 bases and the J gene end by 3 bases; junction bases not matched to a gene: 11. The V gene's germline CDR1 is MGHRA and CDR2 YSYEKL. CDR3 in amino acids: CASSQSIGGTGNNQPQHF. CDR3 sequence (DNA): TGCGCCAGCAGCCAATCCATTGGGGGGACAGGGAACAATCAGCCCCAGCATTTT.

The chain is built from TRBV7-9 and TRBJ1-3; 10 bases fit TRBD1. This CDR3 has 18 residues. V dropped 2 bases and J dropped 0; count of bases not matched to a gene: 7. Germline assignment: CDR1 SEHNR and CDR2 FQNEAQ (reference sequence). The CDR3 DNA reads as TGTGCCAGCAGCTTAATGGGACAGGGGCCTCTCTCTGGAAACACCATATATTTT. As protein: CASSLMGQGPLSGNTIYF.

The rearrangement uses TRBV19 and TRBJ1-5, with D possibly matching TRBD1 (6 bases). CDR1 and CDR2 (germline): LNHDA, SQIVND (reference sequence). The CDR3 has 16 amino acids. The CDR3 loop reads CASAGGRALENQPQHF. CDR3 bases: TGTGCTTCTGCTGGGGGCCGTGCCCTCGAAAATCAGCCCCAGCATTTT.

This clone was counted a single time. The rearrangement links TRBV11-2 to TRBJ1-2; D is perhaps TRBD1 (5 bases). The CDR3 covers 14 residues. Trimming removed 3 bases from V and 4 bases from J, with 12 bases in between. CDR1 is SGHAT, CDR2 FQNNGV, per germline. The CDR3 DNA reads as TGTGCCAGCAGCTTTGGGGCTGGAACCTATGGCTACACCTTC. It specifies CASSFGAGTYGYTF.

The genes are TRBV19 and TRBJ2-7, with TRBD1 matching over 10 bases. CDR1 and CDR2 (germline): LNHDA, SQIVND (reference sequence). The CDR3 covers 14 residues. The ends lost 8 bases at V and 6 bases at J; junction bases unmatched: 10. The CDR3 region is CASSGTGASGEQYV. CDR3 nucleotides: TGTGCCAGTTCCGGGACAGGGGCCTCTGGCGAGCAGTACGTC.

The V and J genes are TRBV2 and TRBJ1-2, with 9 bases that match TRBD1. Germline V gene sequence: CDR1 SNHLY, CDR2 FYNNEI. CDR3 length: 12 residues. Germline trimming cut 7 bases from V and 4 bases from J; bases unmatched to any gene: 1. The CDR3 DNA follows: TGTGCCAGCACACAGGGGGCCTATGGCTACACCTTC. Its protein product is CASTQGAYGYTF.

This clone was found a few times. The chain combines TRBV11-2 with TRBJ2-2, with 7 bases identical to TRBD1. The CDR3 length is 16 residues. CDR1 is SGHAT and CDR2 is FQNNGV in the germline V gene. The trim removed 6 bases at V and 6 bases at J, leaving 13 bases unmatched. The CDR3 nucleotides are TGTGCCAGCAGGCGCAGACAGGGTTTCGTATCCGGGGAGCTGTTTTTT. It specifies CASRRRQGFVSGELFF.

This chain uses TRBV9 with TRBJ2-1, with D possibly being TRBD2 (6 bases). CDR3 length equals 13 residues. Trimming took off 1 base at V and 8 bases at J, with 10 bases between the two ends. The germline gives CDR1 SGDLS, CDR2 YYNGEE. The CDR3 DNA is TGTGCCAGCAGCGTACGGGAGAGGGATGAGCAGTTCTTC. Its protein product is CASSVRERDEQFF. Based on the CDR3 plus reference TRBV9 and TRBJ2-1, the full variable domain is DSGVTQTPKHLITATGQRVTLRCSPRSGDLSVYWYQQSLDQGLQFLIQYYNGEERAKGNILERFSAQQFPDLHSELNLSSLELGDSALYFCASSVRERDEQFFGPGTRLTVL.

The gene calls are TRBV27 and TRBJ1-2; TRBD1 agrees at 7 bases. J was trimmed by 0 bases and V by 7 bases; bases with no gene match: 2. The CDR3 has 13 residues. Germline V gene sequence: CDR1 MNHEY, CDR2 SMNVEV (reference sequence). CDR3 sequence (DNA): TGTGCCAGCAAGGGGGCGGCTAACTATGGCTACACCTTC. This translates into CASKGAANYGYTF.